This TCR beta chain was sequenced in a study of T cell responses to AZD1222 COVID-19 vaccine. Study observations and caveats: Reportedly, nearly half of unique spike TCRs recognized epitopes outside B.1.351/B.1.1.7 mutations. The study found Spike-specific TCR breadth and depth rose after two AZD1222 doses. Clonal diversity was possibly underestimated; the donors were predominantly white British and more often female. Scientists sampled the repertoires only once the peak T cell response had passed.

The V gene's germline CDR1 is SGHTA and CDR2 FQGNSA. The CDR3 covers 16 residues. V was shortened by 2 bases and J by 4 bases, with 15 bases between the two germline ends. Note on this clone: The target antigen is unknown.

Using immunoSEQ multiplex PCR, the repertoire was profiled, and TCRdb retains in-frame clones only, with some absent. This repertoire shows some 78,000 clones, roughly four fifths found once; its top ten account for approximately 1.3%. The chain employs TRBV7-2 and TRBJ1-3; unclear D gene. The clonotype originates from an adult who received the AZD1222 COVID-19 vaccine. The sequences come from peripheral blood, collected 28 days after the second AZD1222 dose. The CDR3 here is CASSLTRTSGGNTIYF. The CDR3 DNA reads TGTGCCAGCAGCTTAACAAGGACGTCGGGGGGAAACACCATATATTTT.